These 3 T cell receptor beta chains were all obtained from the same sample, sequenced in a study of blood T cell repertoires in COVID-19. TCRdb keeps only in-frame clones here, not all; method: immunoSEQ multiplex PCR. The repertoire holds some 330,000 clones, with roughly 90% as singletons. Sequencing was carried out using PBMCs or T cells enriched from blood (not recorded which). The receptors were sampled from a woman younger than 45 who had recovered from COVID-19.

The J gene is TRBJ2-7, the V gene TRBV10-3; 8 nucleotides align to TRBD1. Germline lookup yields CDR1 ENHRY and CDR2 SYGVKD. The J segment lost 5 bases and the V segment lost 6 bases, leaving 6 bases of the junction unmatched. This CDR3 is 13 amino acids long. In DNA form, the CDR3 reads TGTGCCATCAGGGGGCAGGGGGCCGACGAGCAGTACTTC. It encodes CAIRGQGADEQYF.

The chain couples TRBV28 to TRBJ1-1, with a tentative D call TRBD1 (6 bases). This CDR3 region has 14 residues. From germline, CDR1 is MDHEN and CDR2 SYDVKM. Trimming shortened V by 2 bases and J by 4 bases, and 11 bases separated the two germline ends. The CDR3 loop reads CASSLAGDGTEAFF. The CDR3 DNA is TGTGCCAGCAGTTTAGCAGGGGATGGCACTGAAGCTTTCTTT.

This rearrangement joins TRBV29-1 to TRBJ2-3; a weak D match, TRBD2 (5 bases). This CDR3 contains 15 residues. Between the trimmed V and J ends, which lost 0 bases and 6 bases, there was a span of 16 bases. In germline, CDR1 is SQVTM, CDR2 ANQGSEA. CDR3 nucleotides: TGCAGCGTTGAAGAACGGAATGCGGCTAGCGATACGCAGTATTTT. Translating gives CSVEERNAASDTQYF.